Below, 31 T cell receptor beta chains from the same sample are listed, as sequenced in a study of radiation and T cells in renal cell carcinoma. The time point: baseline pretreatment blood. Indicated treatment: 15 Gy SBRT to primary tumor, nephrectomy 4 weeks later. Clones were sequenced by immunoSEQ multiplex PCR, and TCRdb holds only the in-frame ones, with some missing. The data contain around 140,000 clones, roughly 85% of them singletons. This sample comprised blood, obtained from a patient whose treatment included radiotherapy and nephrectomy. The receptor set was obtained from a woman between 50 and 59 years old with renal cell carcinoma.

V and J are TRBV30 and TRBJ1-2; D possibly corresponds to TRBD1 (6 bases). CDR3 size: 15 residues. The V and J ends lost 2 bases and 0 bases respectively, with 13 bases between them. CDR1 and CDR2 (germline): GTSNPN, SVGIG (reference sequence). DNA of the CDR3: TGTGCCTGGAGTCCCCGGACAGATTCTAACTATGGCTACACCTTC. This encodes CAWSPRTDSNYGYTF.

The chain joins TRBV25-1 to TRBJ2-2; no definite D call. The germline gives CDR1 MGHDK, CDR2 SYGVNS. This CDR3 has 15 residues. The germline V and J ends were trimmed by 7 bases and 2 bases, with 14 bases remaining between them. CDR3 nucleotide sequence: TGTGCCAGCATCCCATTTAACAGTAACACCGGGGAGCTGTTTTTT. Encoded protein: CASIPFNSNTGELFF.

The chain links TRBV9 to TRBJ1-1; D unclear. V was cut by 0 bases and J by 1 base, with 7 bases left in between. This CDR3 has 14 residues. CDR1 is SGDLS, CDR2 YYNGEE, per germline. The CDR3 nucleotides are TGTGCCAGCAGCGTAGGCCCAGGGAACACTGAAGCTTTCTTT. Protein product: CASSVGPGNTEAFF.

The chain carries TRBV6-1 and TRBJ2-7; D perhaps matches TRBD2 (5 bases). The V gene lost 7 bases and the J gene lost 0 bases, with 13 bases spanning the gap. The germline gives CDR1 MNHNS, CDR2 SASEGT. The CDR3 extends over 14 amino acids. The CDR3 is CASNLRRSSYEQYF. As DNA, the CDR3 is TGTGCCAGCAATCTCCGGAGGTCCTCCTACGAGCAGTACTTC.

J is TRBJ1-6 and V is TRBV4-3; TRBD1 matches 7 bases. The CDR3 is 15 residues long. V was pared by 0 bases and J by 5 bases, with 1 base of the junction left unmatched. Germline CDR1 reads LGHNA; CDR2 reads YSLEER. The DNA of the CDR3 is TGCGCCAGCAGCCAAGAAGGGACAGATAATTCACCCCTCCACTTT. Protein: CASSQEGTDNSPLHF.

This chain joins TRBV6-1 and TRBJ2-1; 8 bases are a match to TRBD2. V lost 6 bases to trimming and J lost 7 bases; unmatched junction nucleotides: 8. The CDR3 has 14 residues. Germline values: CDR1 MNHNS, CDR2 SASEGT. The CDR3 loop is CASSPSREVNEQFF. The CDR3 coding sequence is TGTGCCAGCAGCCCTTCGCGGGAGGTAAATGAGCAGTTCTTC.

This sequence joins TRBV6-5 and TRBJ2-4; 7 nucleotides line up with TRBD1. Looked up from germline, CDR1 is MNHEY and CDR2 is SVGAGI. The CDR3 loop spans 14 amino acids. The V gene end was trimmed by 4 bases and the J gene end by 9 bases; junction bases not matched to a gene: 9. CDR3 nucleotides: TGTGCCAGCAGTTCACAGGGGAAACAAGGCATTCAGTACTTC. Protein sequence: CASSSQGKQGIQYF.

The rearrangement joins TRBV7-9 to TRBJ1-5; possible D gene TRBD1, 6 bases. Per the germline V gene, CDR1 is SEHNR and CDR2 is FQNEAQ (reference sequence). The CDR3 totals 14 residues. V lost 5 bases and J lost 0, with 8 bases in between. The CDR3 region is CASSPQGSNQPQHF. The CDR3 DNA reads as TGTGCCAGCAGCCCACAGGGTAGCAATCAGCCCCAGCATTTT.

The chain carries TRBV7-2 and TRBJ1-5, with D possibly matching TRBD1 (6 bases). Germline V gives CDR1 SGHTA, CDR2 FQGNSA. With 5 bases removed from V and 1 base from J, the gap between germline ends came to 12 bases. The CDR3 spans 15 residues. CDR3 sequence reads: CASSVGQSSNQPQHF. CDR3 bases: TGTGCCAGCAGCGTCGGACAGTCGAGCAATCAGCCCCAGCATTTT.

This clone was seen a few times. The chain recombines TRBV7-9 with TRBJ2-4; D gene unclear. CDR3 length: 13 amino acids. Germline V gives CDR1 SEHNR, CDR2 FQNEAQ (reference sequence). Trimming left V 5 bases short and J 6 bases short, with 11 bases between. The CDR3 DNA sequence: TGTGCCAGCAGCCCAAGTGGATCAAACATTCAGTACTTC. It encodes CASSPSGSNIQYF.

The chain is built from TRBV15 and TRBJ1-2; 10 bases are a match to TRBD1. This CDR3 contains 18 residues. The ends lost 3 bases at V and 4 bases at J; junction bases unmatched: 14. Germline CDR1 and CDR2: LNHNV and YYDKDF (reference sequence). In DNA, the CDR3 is TGTGCCACCAGCAGGACCCGGGACAGGGGAGTATCTGTCTATGGCTACACCTTC. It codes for CATSRTRDRGVSVYGYTF.

Here the CDR3 DNA reads TGTGCCAGCAGTCCGTACAGGGTCGAGCAGTACTTC. Encoded protein: CASSPYRVEQYF. The chain carries TRBV6-6 and TRBJ2-7, with TRBD1 as a possible D gene (6 bases). The V end was cut by 5 bases, the J end by 6 bases, with 11 bases between. This CDR3 comprises 12 residues. The germline V gene encodes CDR1 MNHNY and CDR2 SVGAGI (reference sequence).

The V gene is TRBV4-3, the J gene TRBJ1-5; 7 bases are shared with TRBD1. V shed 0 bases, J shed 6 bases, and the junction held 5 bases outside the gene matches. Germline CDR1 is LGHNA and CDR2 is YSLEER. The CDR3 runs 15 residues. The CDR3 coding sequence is TGCGCCAGCAGCCAAGATCAGGGGGAGCCTCAGCCCCAGCATTTT. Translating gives CASSQDQGEPQPQHF.

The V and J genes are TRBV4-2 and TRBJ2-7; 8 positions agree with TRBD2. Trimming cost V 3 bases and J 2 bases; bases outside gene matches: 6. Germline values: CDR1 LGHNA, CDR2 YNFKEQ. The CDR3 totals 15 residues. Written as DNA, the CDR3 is TGTGCCAGCAGCCAGACTAGCGACTCACCCTACGAGCAGTACTTC. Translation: CASSQTSDSPYEQYF.

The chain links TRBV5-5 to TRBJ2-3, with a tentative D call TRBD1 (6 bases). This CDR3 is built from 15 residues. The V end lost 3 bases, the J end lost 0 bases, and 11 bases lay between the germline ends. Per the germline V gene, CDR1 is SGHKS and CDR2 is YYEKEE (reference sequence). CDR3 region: CASSSGQTSTDTQYF. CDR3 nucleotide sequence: TGTGCCAGCAGCTCCGGACAGACTAGCACAGATACGCAGTATTTT.

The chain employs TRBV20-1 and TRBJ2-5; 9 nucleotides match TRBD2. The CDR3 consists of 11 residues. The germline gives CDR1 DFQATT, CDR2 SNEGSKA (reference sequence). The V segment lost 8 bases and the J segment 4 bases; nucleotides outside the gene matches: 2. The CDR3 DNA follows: TGCAGTATTAGCGGGAGAGAGACCCAGTACTTC. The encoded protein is CSISGRETQYF.

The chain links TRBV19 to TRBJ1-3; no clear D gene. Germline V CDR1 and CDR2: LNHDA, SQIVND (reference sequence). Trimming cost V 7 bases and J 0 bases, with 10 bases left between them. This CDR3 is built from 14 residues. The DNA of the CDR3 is TGTGCCAGTAAGTTCCTGACCTCTGGAAACACCATATATTTT. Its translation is CASKFLTSGNTIYF.

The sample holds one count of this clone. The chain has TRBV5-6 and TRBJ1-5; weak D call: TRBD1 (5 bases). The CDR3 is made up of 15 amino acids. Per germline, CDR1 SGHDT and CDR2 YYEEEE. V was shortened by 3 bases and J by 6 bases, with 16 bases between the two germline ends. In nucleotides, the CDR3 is TGTGCCAGCAGCTGGGGACTGGAGGCACGTCAGCCCCAGCATTTT. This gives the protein CASSWGLEARQPQHF.

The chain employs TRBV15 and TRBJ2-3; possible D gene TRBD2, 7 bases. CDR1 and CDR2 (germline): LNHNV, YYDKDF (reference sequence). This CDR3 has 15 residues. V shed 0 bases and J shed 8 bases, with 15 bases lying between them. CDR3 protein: CATSRDRGAPGTQYF. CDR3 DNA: TGTGCCACCAGCAGAGATCGGGGGGCCCCCGGTACGCAGTATTTT.

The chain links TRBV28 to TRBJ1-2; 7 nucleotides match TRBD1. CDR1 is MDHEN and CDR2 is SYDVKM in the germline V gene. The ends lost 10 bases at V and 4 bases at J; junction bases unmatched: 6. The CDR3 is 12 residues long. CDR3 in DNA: TGTGCCACCACAGGGGAGGGCTATGGCTACACCTTC. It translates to CATTGEGYGYTF.

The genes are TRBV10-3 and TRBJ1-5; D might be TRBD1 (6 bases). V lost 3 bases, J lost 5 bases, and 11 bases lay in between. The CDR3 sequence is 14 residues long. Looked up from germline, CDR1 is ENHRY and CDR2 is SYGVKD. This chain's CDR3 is CAISDSGAHQPQHF. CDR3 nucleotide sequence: TGTGCCATCAGTGATTCGGGGGCCCATCAGCCCCAGCATTTT.

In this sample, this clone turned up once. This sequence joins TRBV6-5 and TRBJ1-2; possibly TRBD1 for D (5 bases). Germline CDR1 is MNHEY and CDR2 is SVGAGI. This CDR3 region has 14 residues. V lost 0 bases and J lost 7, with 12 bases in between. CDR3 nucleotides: TGTGCCAGCAGTTACTCTTCCAGGGAGGGTGGCTACACCTTC. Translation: CASSYSSREGGYTF.

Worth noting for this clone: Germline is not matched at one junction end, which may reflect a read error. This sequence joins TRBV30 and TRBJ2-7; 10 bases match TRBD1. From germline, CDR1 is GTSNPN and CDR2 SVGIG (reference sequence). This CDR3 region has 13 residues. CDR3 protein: CAWSVRDRGPRNF. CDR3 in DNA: TGTGCCTGGAGTGTACGGGACAGGGGCCCCCGGAACTTC. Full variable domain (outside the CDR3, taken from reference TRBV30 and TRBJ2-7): SQTIHQWPATLVQPVGSPLSLECTVEGTSNPNLYWYRQAAGRGLQLLFYSVGIGQISSEVPQNLSASRPQDRQFILSSKKLLLSDSGFYLCAWSVRDRGPRNFGPGTRLTVT.

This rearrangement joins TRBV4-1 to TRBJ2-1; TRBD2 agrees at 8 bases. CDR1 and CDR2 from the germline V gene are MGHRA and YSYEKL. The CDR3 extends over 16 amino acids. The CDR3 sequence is CASSPSGLSSYNEQFF. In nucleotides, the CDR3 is TGCGCGAGCTCACCTAGCGGGTTGAGCTCCTACAATGAGCAGTTCTTC.

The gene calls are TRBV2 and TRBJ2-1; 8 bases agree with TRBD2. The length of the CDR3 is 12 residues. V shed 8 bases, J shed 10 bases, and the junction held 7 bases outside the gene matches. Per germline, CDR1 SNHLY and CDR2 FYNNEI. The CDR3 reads CASGGKRGEQFF. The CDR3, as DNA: TGTGCCAGCGGTGGAAAGCGGGGGGAGCAGTTCTTC.

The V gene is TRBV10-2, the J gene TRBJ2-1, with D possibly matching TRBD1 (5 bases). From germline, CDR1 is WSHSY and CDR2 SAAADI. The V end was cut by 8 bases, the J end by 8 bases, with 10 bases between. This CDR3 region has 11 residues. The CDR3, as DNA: TGCGCCAGCGGGGCGACCCATGAGCAGTTCTTC. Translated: CASGATHEQFF.

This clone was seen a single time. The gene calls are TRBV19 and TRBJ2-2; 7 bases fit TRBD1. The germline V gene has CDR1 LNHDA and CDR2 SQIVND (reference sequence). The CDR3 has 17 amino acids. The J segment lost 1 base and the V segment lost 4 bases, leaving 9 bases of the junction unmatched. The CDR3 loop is CASSKTAGTVNTGELFF. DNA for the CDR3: TGTGCCAGTAGTAAAACCGCCGGGACAGTGAACACCGGGGAGCTGTTTTTT. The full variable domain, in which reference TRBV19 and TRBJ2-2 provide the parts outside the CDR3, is DGGITQSPKYLFRKEGQNVTLSCEQNLNHDAMYWYRQDPGQGLRLIYYSQIVNDFQKGDIAEGYSVSREKKESFPLTVTSAQKNPTAFYLCASSKTAGTVNTGELFFGEGSRLTVL.

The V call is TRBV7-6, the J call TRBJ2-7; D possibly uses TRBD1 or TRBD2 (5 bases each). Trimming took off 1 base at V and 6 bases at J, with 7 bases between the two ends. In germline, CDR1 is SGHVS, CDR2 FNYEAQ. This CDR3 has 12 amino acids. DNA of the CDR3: TGTGCCAGCAGCTTAGGTGGGGGCGAGCAGTACTTC. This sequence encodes CASSLGGGEQYF.

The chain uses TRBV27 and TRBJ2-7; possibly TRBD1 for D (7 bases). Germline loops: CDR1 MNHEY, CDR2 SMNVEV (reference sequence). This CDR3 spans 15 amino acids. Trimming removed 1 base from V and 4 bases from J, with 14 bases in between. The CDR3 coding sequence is TGTGCCAGCAGTTTATTGGAGGGGGCGAGGTACGAGCAGTACTTC. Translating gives CASSLLEGARYEQYF.

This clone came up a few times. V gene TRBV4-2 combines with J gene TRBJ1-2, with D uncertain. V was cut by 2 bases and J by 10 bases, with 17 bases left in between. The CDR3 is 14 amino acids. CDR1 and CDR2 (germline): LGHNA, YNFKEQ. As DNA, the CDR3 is TGTGCCAGCAGCCAAAACAGAGACGGGCTTGCCTACACCTTC. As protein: CASSQNRDGLAYTF.

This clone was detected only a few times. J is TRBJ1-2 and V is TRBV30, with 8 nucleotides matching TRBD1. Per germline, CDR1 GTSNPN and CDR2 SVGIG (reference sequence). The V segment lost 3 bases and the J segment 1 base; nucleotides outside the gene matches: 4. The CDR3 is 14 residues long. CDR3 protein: CAWSKTGVNYGYTF. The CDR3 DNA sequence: TGTGCCTGGAGCAAGACAGGGGTTAACTATGGCTACACCTTC.